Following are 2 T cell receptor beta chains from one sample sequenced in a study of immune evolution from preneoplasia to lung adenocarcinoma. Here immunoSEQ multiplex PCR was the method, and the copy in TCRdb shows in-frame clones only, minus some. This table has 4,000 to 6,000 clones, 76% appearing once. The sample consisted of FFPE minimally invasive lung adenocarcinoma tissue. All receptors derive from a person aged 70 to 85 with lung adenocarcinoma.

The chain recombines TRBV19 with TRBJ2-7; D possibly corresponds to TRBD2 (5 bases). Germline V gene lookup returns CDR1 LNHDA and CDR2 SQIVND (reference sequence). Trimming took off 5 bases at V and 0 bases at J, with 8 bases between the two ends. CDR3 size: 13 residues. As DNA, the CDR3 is TGTGCCAGTAGTCCGGGGAGCTCCTACGAGCAGTACTTC. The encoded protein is CASSPGSSYEQYF.

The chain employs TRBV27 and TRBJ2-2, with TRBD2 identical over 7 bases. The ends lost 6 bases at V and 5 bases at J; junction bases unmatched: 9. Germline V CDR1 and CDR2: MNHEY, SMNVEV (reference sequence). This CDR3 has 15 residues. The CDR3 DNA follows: TGTGCCAGCAGAGACTGGACTAGATTGACCGGGGAGCTGTTTTTT. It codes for CASRDWTRLTGELFF.